A single sample gave rise to the 27 T cell receptor beta chains below, sequenced in a study of blood T cell repertoires in COVID-19. Here immunoSEQ multiplex PCR was the method, and the copy in TCRdb shows in-frame clones only, minus some. Among about 240,000 clones, around 85% were seen once, and the ten largest hold roughly 6.3%. The sequenced sample was peripheral blood. The source is a man aged 60-69 years with acute or convalescent COVID-19.

The V and J genes are TRBV6-1 and TRBJ1-3; D remains unclear. V lost 2 bases and J 8 bases, leaving 7 bases between the germline ends. CDR3 length: 12 amino acids. Germline assignment: CDR1 MNHNS and CDR2 SASEGT. The CDR3 here is CASSEYGDTIYF. CDR3 bases: TGTGCCAGCAGTGAATACGGGGACACCATATATTTT.

This sequence joins TRBV6-1 and TRBJ2-7, with 8 bases that match TRBD1. This CDR3 comprises 14 residues. Germline V gene sequence: CDR1 MNHNS, CDR2 SASEGT. V lost 2 bases to trimming and J lost 3 bases; unmatched junction nucleotides: 3. The CDR3 sequence: CASSEPGGGYEQYF. CDR3 nucleotides: TGTGCCAGCAGTGAACCAGGGGGCGGCTACGAGCAGTACTTC.

The V and J genes are TRBV5-4 and TRBJ2-5; possibly TRBD1 for D (7 bases). Germline V gene sequence: CDR1 SGHNT, CDR2 YYREEE (reference sequence). V dropped 4 bases and J dropped 4 bases, with 23 bases sitting between them. The CDR3 is made up of 17 amino acids. The CDR3 bases are TGTGCCAGCAGCGTCGGGTTTAGGAGGGGGCGCCGAGAGACCCAGTACTTC. Translated, it gives CASSVGFRRGRRETQYF.

This clone was detected only a few times. This specimen includes other DNA sequences encoding the same CDR3. The chain couples TRBV28 to TRBJ1-5; possible D gene TRBD1, 6 bases. Trimming shortened V by 2 bases and J by 2 bases, and 19 bases separated the two germline ends. Germline lookup yields CDR1 MDHEN and CDR2 SYDVKM. The CDR3 is 18 amino acids. This CDR3 is CASSLTGQGSVGNQPQHF. The CDR3 DNA is TGTGCCAGCAGTTTAACGGGACAAGGCTCTGTGGGCAATCAGCCCCAGCATTTT.

The chain has TRBV28 and TRBJ1-2; 8 positions match TRBD1. Looked up from germline, CDR1 is MDHEN and CDR2 is SYDVKM. The CDR3 has 14 residues. Trimming removed 7 bases from V and 7 bases from J; junction bases left unmatched: 11. This chain's CDR3 is CASTHGQGNRGYTF. As DNA, the CDR3 is TGTGCCAGCACTCACGGACAGGGTAATCGTGGCTACACCTTC.

The chain carries TRBV19 and TRBJ2-5; 7 nucleotides agree with TRBD1. The CDR3 is 15 amino acids. J gave up 5 bases and V 2 bases, and 8 bases lay outside the gene matches. Germline V gives CDR1 LNHDA, CDR2 SQIVND (reference sequence). The CDR3 loop reads CASSISRQGMETQYF. DNA of the CDR3: TGTGCCAGTAGTATATCCCGACAGGGAATGGAGACCCAGTACTTC.

The V and J genes are TRBV7-8 and TRBJ1-4; 9 bases align to TRBD1. The CDR3 is 16 residues long. Trimming removed 5 bases from V and 3 bases from J; junction bases left unmatched: 7. Germline CDR1 reads SGHVS; CDR2 reads FQNEAQ. The CDR3 loop reads CASSPDNRGPNEKLFF. CDR3 coding DNA: TGTGCCAGCAGCCCGGACAACAGGGGGCCTAATGAAAAACTGTTTTTT. The complete variable domain, with remaining parts taken from reference TRBV7-8 and TRBJ1-4, reads GAGVSQSPRYKVAKRGQDVALRCDPISGHVSLFWYQQALGQGPEFLTYFQNEAQLDKSGLPSDRFFAERPEGSVSTLKIQRTQQEDSAVYLCASSPDNRGPNEKLFFGSGTQLSVL.

The V and J genes are TRBV5-1 and TRBJ2-2; no firm D call. The V end lost 4 bases, the J end lost 1 base, and 8 bases lay between the germline ends. Germline CDR1 reads SGHRS; CDR2 reads YFSETQ. The CDR3 totals 14 residues. CDR3: CASSSPVNTGELFF. CDR3 DNA sequence: TGCGCCAGCAGCAGTCCGGTGAACACCGGGGAGCTGTTTTTT. The complete variable domain, with remaining parts taken from reference TRBV5-1 and TRBJ2-2, reads KAGVTQTPRYLIKTRGQQVTLSCSPISGHRSVSWYQQTPGQGLQFLFEYFSETQRNKGNFPGRFSGRQFSNSRSEMNVSTLELGDSALYLCASSSPVNTGELFFGEGSRLTVL.

The genes are TRBV4-1 and TRBJ1-5; D remains unclear. The germline CDR1 and CDR2 sequences are MGHRA and YSYEKL. The CDR3 consists of 13 residues. Trimming removed 3 bases at V and 7 bases at J, with 10 bases between. For the CDR3, the DNA is TGCGCCAGCAGCCAGGGCCTCTGGCAGCCCCAGCATTTT. Residues: CASSQGLWQPQHF.

Only one count was recorded for this clone. The genes are TRBV7-9 and TRBJ2-3, with D possibly matching TRBD1 (6 bases). Germline CDR1 SEHNR, CDR2 FQNEAQ (reference sequence). The CDR3 loop spans 15 amino acids. The germline V and J ends were trimmed by 2 bases and 5 bases, with 14 bases remaining between them. In DNA, the CDR3 is TGTGCCAGCAGCTTATCAGGGGTGGAAGTAGATACGCAGTATTTT. Translated, it gives CASSLSGVEVDTQYF.

The J gene is TRBJ2-7, the V gene TRBV29-1; 15 bases match TRBD2. V shed 5 bases, J shed 4 bases, and the junction held 12 bases outside the gene matches. CDR3 length: 17 amino acids. Germline CDR1 and CDR2: SQVTM and ANQGSEA. This CDR3 reads CSVRTAGTSGRRYEQYF. The CDR3 DNA reads as TGCAGCGTTCGGACGGCCGGGACTAGCGGGAGGAGGTACGAGCAGTACTTC.

This chain connects TRBV11-3 to TRBJ1-1; the D is unclear. The V end lost 3 bases, the J end lost 6 bases, and 11 bases lay between the germline ends. The CDR3 totals 13 residues. Germline CDR1 reads SGHNT; CDR2 reads YENEEA. The CDR3 region is CASSFSDEAEAFF. CDR3 nucleotides: TGTGCCAGCAGCTTTTCAGATGAGGCTGAAGCTTTCTTT.

J is TRBJ1-1 and V is TRBV4-2; the D is unclear. Trimming took 0 bases from V and 8 from J, leaving 7 bases between them. Looked up from germline, CDR1 is LGHNA and CDR2 is YNFKEQ. The CDR3 runs 12 residues. CDR3 DNA: TGTGCCAGCAGCCAAGAGTTAATGGAAGCTTTCTTT. Translated: CASSQELMEAFF.

The chain combines TRBV7-8 with TRBJ2-7, with a possible D match to TRBD1 (6 bases). The V gene's germline CDR1 is SGHVS and CDR2 FQNEAQ. V lost 5 bases and J lost 3, with 20 bases in between. The CDR3 has 16 residues. Here the CDR3 reads CASSPRVGALDYEQYF. The CDR3 nucleotides are TGTGCCAGCAGCCCCCGAGTGGGGGCACTGGACTACGAGCAGTACTTC.

The chain joins TRBV7-9 to TRBJ1-3, with a tentative D call TRBD1 (6 bases). This CDR3 has 15 residues. Germline lookup yields CDR1 SEHNR and CDR2 FQNEAQ (reference sequence). V lost 5 bases and J lost 2, with 13 bases in between. The CDR3 region is CASSPDTGTGNTIYF. The CDR3 bases are TGTGCCAGCAGCCCAGATACAGGGACTGGAAACACCATATATTTT.

The chain has TRBV6-5 and TRBJ2-1; 11 bases align to TRBD1. Germline V gene lookup returns CDR1 MNHEY and CDR2 SVGAGI. The CDR3 loop spans 15 amino acids. V shed 6 bases, J shed 3 bases, and the junction held 4 bases outside the gene matches. The chain's CDR3 is CASRAGTGGYNEQFF. The CDR3 DNA reads as TGTGCCAGCAGGGCCGGGACAGGGGGCTACAATGAGCAGTTCTTC.

The CDR3 DNA reads TGTGCCACCAGCAGCGAGGAGAGGGAGTGGGGCACAGATACGCAGTATTTT. Protein sequence: CATSSEEREWGTDTQYF. The V call is TRBV15, the J call TRBJ2-3, with D perhaps TRBD2 (5 bases). The V end lost 3 bases, the J end lost 1 base, and 17 bases lay between the germline ends. This CDR3 is 17 amino acids long. Germline V lookup: CDR1 LNHNV, CDR2 YYDKDF (reference sequence).

The V and J genes are TRBV9 and TRBJ2-5; 8 nucleotides match TRBD1. With 2 bases clipped from V and 5 bases from J, the junction kept 11 bases outside the gene matches. The CDR3 covers 16 residues. Looked up from germline, CDR1 is SGDLS and CDR2 is YYNGEE. CDR3 region: CASSVGTGWSGETQYF. The DNA of the CDR3 is TGTGCCAGCAGCGTCGGGACAGGCTGGAGTGGGGAGACCCAGTACTTC.

As for this clone: Other DNA sequences from this sample encode an identical CDR3 as well. CDR3 amino acids: CAWTLGQGPYEQYF. DNA for the CDR3: TGTGCCTGGACCCTAGGACAGGGGCCCTACGAGCAGTACTTC. The V gene is TRBV30, the J gene TRBJ2-7; TRBD1 aligns across 9 bases. The germline V gene has CDR1 GTSNPN and CDR2 SVGIG (reference sequence). V shed 4 bases, J shed 2 bases, and the junction held 6 bases outside the gene matches. The CDR3 loop spans 14 amino acids.

The CDR3 nucleotides read TGTGCCAGCAGCCCTGAGCTGGGGCGGGACGAAAACATTCAGTACTTC. Translated: CASSPELGRDENIQYF. This sequence joins TRBV5-5 and TRBJ2-4; D perhaps matches TRBD2 (6 bases). Germline-derived CDR1 and CDR2 are SGHKS and YYEKEE (reference sequence). V was clipped by 4 bases and J by 5 bases, with 19 bases between them. This CDR3 comprises 16 residues.

The rearrangement links TRBV6-2 or TRBV6-3 to TRBJ1-2, with TRBD1 as a possible D gene (6 bases). This CDR3 spans 14 amino acids. Looked up from germline, CDR1 is MNHEY and CDR2 is SVGEGT. The ends were cut back, 6 bases at V and 6 bases at J, with 17 bases in the middle. CDR3 bases: TGTGCCAGCAGCACCGGTGGGGGCGTCGATGGCTACACCTTC. Its translation is CASSTGGGVDGYTF.

This clone has only a few counts. The junction and the germline gene differ at one end; a read error may be behind it. This rearrangement joins TRBV6-1 to TRBJ1-5; D is uncertain. CDR1 MNHNS and CDR2 SASEGT come from the germline V gene. This CDR3 has 14 residues. The CDR3 region has the DNA TGTGCCAGCATTGAAGGAAGCGGCAATCAGCCCCAGCATTTT. Protein: CASIEGSGNQPQHF.

The chain carries TRBV6-5 and TRBJ2-2; no clear D. V gave up 4 bases and J gave up 1 base, with 13 bases separating them. Per the germline V gene, CDR1 is MNHEY and CDR2 is SVGAGI. The CDR3 is 16 residues long. The CDR3 nucleotides are TGTGCCAGCAGTTCCCTTCCCGGGTTGAACACCGGGGAGCTGTTTTTT. Its translation is CASSSLPGLNTGELFF.

The chain combines TRBV24-1 with TRBJ2-1, with a weak D call TRBD2 (5 bases). The V gene's germline CDR1 is KGHDR and CDR2 SFDVKD. Trimming took 4 bases from V and 3 from J, leaving 15 bases between them. The CDR3 runs 16 residues. As DNA, the CDR3 is TGTGCCACCAGTGAGAAGGTTAGCGAGGTCTACAATGAGCAGTTCTTC. Encoded protein: CATSEKVSEVYNEQFF.

J is TRBJ2-7 and V is TRBV23-1; D is perhaps TRBD2 (5 bases). TRBV23-1 qualifies as an ORF whose function is uncertain. Trimming left V 11 bases short and J 5 bases short, with 22 bases between. This CDR3 contains 14 residues. CDR3 protein: CAGRAGWLSDEQYF. The CDR3 DNA sequence: TGCGCCGGCCGGGCGGGTTGGTTGAGCGACGAGCAGTACTTC.

The chain links TRBV9 to TRBJ1-5; TRBD1 agrees at 8 bases. V shed 3 bases and J 3 bases; nucleotides not matched to a gene: 14. The germline V gene has CDR1 SGDLS and CDR2 YYNGEE. The CDR3 runs to 18 residues. As DNA, the CDR3 is TGTGCCAGCAGCGCCGATAGGAGACAGGGGAGATTCAATCAGCCCCAGCATTTT. Amino acids: CASSADRRQGRFNQPQHF. The variable domain in full, completed from reference TRBV9 and TRBJ1-5, reads DSGVTQTPKHLITATGQRVTLRCSPRSGDLSVYWYQQSLDQGLQFLIQYYNGEERAKGNILERFSAQQFPDLHSELNLSSLELGDSALYFCASSADRRQGRFNQPQHFGDGTRLSIL.

The V gene is TRBV14, the J gene TRBJ2-5; the D gene is possibly TRBD1 (6 bases). Germline V CDR1 and CDR2: SGHDN, FVKESK. The CDR3 is made up of 14 amino acids. The V end lost 5 bases, the J end lost 4 bases, and 14 bases lay between the germline ends. DNA of the CDR3: TGTGCCAGCAGCTTGGACAGTGCTGCAGAGACCCAGTACTTC. Its translation: CASSLDSAAETQYF.